This passage covers 7 T cell receptor beta chains from one sample sequenced in a study of Tregs in tolerant kidney transplant recipients. Sequenced by immunoSEQ multiplex PCR; TCRdb stores in-frame clones only, minus some. This sample has tens of thousands of clones, with 65% to 85% found just once. The sample was CD4+ T cells from blood. The origin of the receptors is a human donor in good health.

The CDR3 region has the DNA TGTGCCAGTAGCCACAGGGAATCTGGAAACACCATATATTTT. Protein sequence: CASSHRESGNTIYF. This rearrangement joins TRBV19 to TRBJ1-3; a possible D gene is TRBD1 (6 bases). Trimming took off 6 bases at V and 1 base at J, with 10 bases between the two ends. Germline CDR1 is LNHDA and CDR2 is SQIVND (reference sequence). This CDR3 has 14 amino acids. The variable domain in full, completed from reference TRBV19 and TRBJ1-3, reads DGGITQSPKYLFRKEGQNVTLSCEQNLNHDAMYWYRQDPGQGLRLIYYSQIVNDFQKGDIAEGYSVSREKKESFPLTVTSAQKNPTAFYLCASSHRESGNTIYFGEGSWLTVV.

The gene calls are TRBV15 and TRBJ2-3; the D is unclear. The CDR3 totals 13 residues. Germline-derived CDR1 and CDR2 are LNHNV and YYDKDF (reference sequence). The V gene lost 1 base and the J gene lost 2 bases, with 4 bases spanning the gap. CDR3 sequence: CATSRGLTDTQYF. The CDR3 coding sequence is TGTGCCACCAGCAGAGGTCTCACAGATACGCAGTATTTT. Complete variable domain (other parts from reference TRBV15 and TRBJ2-3): DAMVIQNPRYQVTQFGKPVTLSCSQTLNHNVMYWYQQKSSQAPKLLFHYYDKDFNNEADTPDNFQSRRPNTSFCFLDIRSPGLGDTAMYLCATSRGLTDTQYFGPGTRLTVL.

With regard to this clone: The same CDR3 also results from other DNA sequences found in this sample. The V call is TRBV4-3, the J call TRBJ2-3; TRBD2 agrees at 10 bases. The CDR3 extends over 16 amino acids. V was clipped by 0 bases and J by 1 base; unmatched bases: 1. Germline CDR1 reads LGHNA; CDR2 reads YSLEER. Written as DNA, the CDR3 is TGCGCCAGCAGCCAAGATCTAGCGGGGGGCACAGATACGCAGTATTTT. Its translation: CASSQDLAGGTDTQYF.

This rearrangement joins TRBV5-1 to TRBJ2-2, with D unclear. The germline V gene has CDR1 SGHRS and CDR2 YFSETQ. V shed 4 bases and J shed 3 bases, with 16 bases lying between them. CDR3 size: 16 residues. The CDR3 region has the DNA TGCGCCAGCAGCCCAATTGGGATTTCCCACACCGGGGAGCTGTTTTTT. It specifies CASSPIGISHTGELFF. Using reference TRBV5-1 and TRBJ2-2 for the parts outside the CDR3, the full variable domain is KAGVTQTPRYLIKTRGQQVTLSCSPISGHRSVSWYQQTPGQGLQFLFEYFSETQRNKGNFPGRFSGRQFSNSRSEMNVSTLELGDSALYLCASSPIGISHTGELFFGEGSRLTVL.

The chain carries TRBV28 and TRBJ1-5; no firm D call. The CDR3 length is 15 residues. The germline V gene has CDR1 MDHEN and CDR2 SYDVKM. Between the trimmed V and J ends, which lost 4 bases and 2 bases, there was a span of 12 bases. In DNA, the CDR3 is TGTGCCAGCAGTTCCCCTGGTAGGGGCAATCAGCCCCAGCATTTT. This gives the protein CASSSPGRGNQPQHF.

The chain is built from TRBV27 and TRBJ2-7, with 9 bases lining up with TRBD1. CDR3 length: 15 amino acids. Germline CDR1 and CDR2: MNHEY and SMNVEV (reference sequence). V gave up 2 bases and J gave up 1 base; unmatched junction bases: 3. The chain's CDR3 is CASSLVGQGSYEQYF. The CDR3 DNA sequence: TGTGCCAGCAGTTTAGTGGGACAGGGATCCTACGAGCAGTACTTC.

The chain carries TRBV5-1 and TRBJ2-3; 8 nucleotides line up with TRBD2. The germline CDR1 and CDR2 sequences are SGHRS and YFSETQ. The length of the CDR3 is 13 residues. V lost 5 bases and J lost 7; bases outside the gene matches: 6. CDR3 sequence: CASRAGEANTQYF. The CDR3 DNA reads as TGCGCCAGCAGAGCGGGGGAGGCGAATACGCAGTATTTT.